Shown below are 6 T cell receptor beta chains from a single sample sequenced in a study of neurological immune-mediated disorders. From the 5' RACE reads, TCRdb called clonotypes with MiXCR, one entry per CDR3 protein. The sample lists some 30,000 distinct CDR3 sequences; 20% to 25% were seen once. Material for sequencing was PBMCs. The receptors were sampled from a woman aged 60-75 years in good health.

This clonotype was counted many times. The rearrangement links TRBV7-9 to TRBJ2-7, with 7 bases that match TRBD1. Trimming removed 5 bases from V and 2 bases from J; junction bases left unmatched: 9. The length of the CDR3 is 15 residues. Germline assignment: CDR1 SEHNR and CDR2 FQNEAQ (reference sequence). As DNA, the CDR3 is TGTGCCAGCAGCCACTACCGGGACAGAGCCTACGAGCAGTACTTC. This sequence encodes CASSHYRDRAYEQYF.

This clonotype was counted ten times or more. V gene TRBV7-9 combines with J gene TRBJ2-5; 7 nucleotides match TRBD1. The J segment lost 2 bases and the V segment lost 4 bases, leaving 4 bases of the junction unmatched. CDR3 length equals 14 residues. From germline, CDR1 is SEHNR and CDR2 FQNEAQ (reference sequence). CDR3 sequence reads: CASSYSRGQETQYF. For the CDR3, the DNA is TGTGCCAGCAGCTATAGCAGGGGGCAAGAGACCCAGTACTTC.

This clonotype was detected many times. The V call is TRBV5-1, the J call TRBJ2-7, with unresolved D. Trimming took off 2 bases at V and 4 bases at J, with 7 bases between the two ends. The germline gives CDR1 SGHRS, CDR2 YFSETQ. This CDR3 is 12 amino acids long. CDR3 sequence reads: CASSFGRYEQYF. The DNA for the CDR3 is TGCGCCAGCAGCTTTGGACGGTACGAGCAGTACTTC.

This clonotype was seen ten or more times. The CDR3: CASSPGTGARNTIYF. In nucleotides, the CDR3 is TGTGCCAGCAGCCCGGGGACAGGGGCCCGAAACACCATATATTTT. The chain uses TRBV11-2 and TRBJ1-3, with TRBD1 identical over 10 bases. The V segment lost 5 bases and the J segment 5 bases; nucleotides outside the gene matches: 6. Germline CDR1 is SGHAT and CDR2 is FQNNGV. This CDR3 has 15 residues.

This clonotype was seen ten or more times. The gene calls are TRBV2 and TRBJ2-1, with 10 bases matching TRBD2. The CDR3 is made up of 17 amino acids. The germline V gene encodes CDR1 SNHLY and CDR2 FYNNEI. V was pared by 4 bases and J by 0 bases, with 6 bases of the junction left unmatched. Here the CDR3 DNA reads TGTGCCAGCAGTGGAACTAGCGGGGAGAGCTCCTACAATGAGCAGTTCTTC. This translates into CASSGTSGESSYNEQFF.

This clonotype was counted only a few times. This chain joins TRBV4-1 and TRBJ2-7; TRBD2 aligns across 10 bases. Per germline, CDR1 MGHRA and CDR2 YSYEKL. V dropped 2 bases and J dropped 10; count of bases not matched to a gene: 8. This CDR3 region has 14 residues. The CDR3 DNA reads as TGCGCCAGCAGCCAACACGGGGGACTAGCGAGACAGTACTTC. It translates to CASSQHGGLARQYF.